This passage covers 8 T cell receptor beta chains from one sample sequenced in a study of neurological immune-mediated disorders. The sample's time point: longitudinal time-point 1 (baseline). TCRdb itself ran the 5' RACE reads through MiXCR, one entry per CDR3 protein. This table has 55,000 to 70,000 distinct CDR3 sequences, roughly a tenth appearing once. Sequencing used PBMCs. These receptors all come from a male donor with HTLV-1-associated myelopathy (HAM/TSP).

There are many counts of this clonotype. The chain has TRBV6-4 and TRBJ2-2; D gene unclear. V was trimmed by 0 bases and J by 9 bases, leaving 11 bases between them. CDR1 is MRHNA and CDR2 is SNTAGT in the germline V gene. The CDR3 spans 14 residues. CDR3 protein: CASSDSFPPRELFF. CDR3 nucleotides: TGTGCCAGCAGTGACTCGTTTCCTCCTAGGGAGCTGTTTTTT.

This clonotype has ten or more counts. The V call is TRBV28, the J call TRBJ1-1; 9 positions match TRBD1. Germline trimming cut 3 bases from V and 0 bases from J; bases unmatched to any gene: 5. Germline loops: CDR1 MDHEN, CDR2 SYDVKM. The CDR3 length is 16 residues. The CDR3 spells CASSLYRGRMNTEAFF. CDR3 nucleotide sequence: TGTGCCAGCAGTTTGTACAGGGGGCGGATGAACACTGAAGCTTTCTTT.

V is TRBV12-3 or TRBV12-4 and J is TRBJ1-4; the D gene is possibly TRBD1 (5 bases). The CDR3 has 15 amino acids. The V gene lost 6 bases and the J gene lost 5 bases, with 16 bases spanning the gap. In nucleotides, the CDR3 is TGTGCCAGCAGCCCCGACAGACAGAGGAATGAAAAACTGTTTTTT. Protein: CASSPDRQRNEKLFF.

The sample holds many counts of this clonotype. The chain is built from TRBV6-2 or TRBV6-3 and TRBJ2-2, with a possible D match to TRBD2 (5 bases). This CDR3 has 13 residues. V was shortened by 6 bases and J by 4 bases, with 9 bases between the two germline ends. Germline values: CDR1 MNHEY, CDR2 SVGEGT. CDR3 sequence reads: CASRPRVTGELFF. The CDR3 bases are TGTGCCAGCAGACCGAGGGTCACCGGGGAGCTGTTTTTT.

This clonotype came up many times. The CDR3 nucleotides read TGCGCCAGCAGCTTGGGGAGATCGGCGTTAAACACCGGGGAGCTGTTTTTT. Translation: CASSLGRSALNTGELFF. The chain combines TRBV5-1 with TRBJ2-2; D is uncertain. V was shortened by 0 bases and J by 2 bases, with 14 bases between the two germline ends. Germline CDR1 SGHRS, CDR2 YFSETQ. The CDR3 sequence is 17 residues long.

This clonotype was recorded at least ten times. The chain recombines TRBV25-1 with TRBJ1-2, with 9 bases matching TRBD1. J gave up 7 bases and V 6 bases, and 3 bases lay outside the gene matches. Per germline, CDR1 MGHDK and CDR2 SYGVNS. The CDR3 covers 12 residues. The CDR3, as DNA: TGTGCCAGCAGAACAGGGGGCGGTGGCTACACCTTC. This translates into CASRTGGGGYTF.

This clonotype was observed a handful of times. The chain uses TRBV5-1 and TRBJ1-3, with unresolved D. V was trimmed by 4 bases and J by 0 bases, leaving 2 bases between them. There are 12 residues in the CDR3. The V gene's germline CDR1 is SGHRS and CDR2 YFSETQ. For the CDR3, the DNA is TGCGCCAGCAGCCCCTCTGGAAACACCATATATTTT. Translated: CASSPSGNTIYF.

This clonotype was seen at least ten times. The chain combines TRBV7-2 with TRBJ2-7; 9 bases match TRBD2. V shed 5 bases, J shed 9 bases, and the junction held 14 bases outside the gene matches. CDR3 length: 15 amino acids. The germline V gene has CDR1 SGHTA and CDR2 FQGNSA. CDR3 sequence: CASSGMVAGVVGQYF. In DNA form, the CDR3 reads TGTGCCAGCAGCGGTATGGTAGCGGGGGTTGTCGGGCAGTACTTC.